This T cell receptor beta chain is drawn from a study of memory B cells and T cells in multiple sclerosis. V shed 2 bases and J shed 7 bases, with 12 bases lying between them. Germline V gene lookup returns CDR1 MDHEN and CDR2 SYDVKM. This CDR3 spans 14 amino acids. About this clone: Its antigen remains unidentified.

The data were produced by immunoSEQ multiplex PCR, yet TCRdb's version contains in-frame clones alone and is incomplete. The repertoire consists of 46,000 or so clones, with about 80% occurring once and the leading ten covering approximately 1.2%. CFSE-dim autoproliferating and CFSE-high non-proliferating T cells from unstimulated culture were sequenced separately. Cultures began with approximately 4.5x10^7 CFSE-labeled PBMCs, unstimulated for 6 to 8 days, with replicate wells pooled. What was sequenced was PBMCs from blood kept in culture. The chain carries TRBV28 and TRBJ1-3; D gene ambiguous. This TCR was recovered from a human donor with multiple sclerosis. The CDR3 spells CASSLRPRPNTIYF. CDR3 nucleotide sequence: TGTGCCAGCAGTTTACGACCGCGGCCGAACACCATATATTTT. The variable domain in full, with the rest retrieved from reference TRBV28 and TRBJ1-3, is DVKVTQSSRYLVKRTGEKVFLECVQDMDHENMFWYRQDPGLGLRLIYFSYDVKMKEKGDIPEGYSVSREKKERFSLILESASTNQTSMYLCASSLRPRPNTIYFGEGSWLTVV.